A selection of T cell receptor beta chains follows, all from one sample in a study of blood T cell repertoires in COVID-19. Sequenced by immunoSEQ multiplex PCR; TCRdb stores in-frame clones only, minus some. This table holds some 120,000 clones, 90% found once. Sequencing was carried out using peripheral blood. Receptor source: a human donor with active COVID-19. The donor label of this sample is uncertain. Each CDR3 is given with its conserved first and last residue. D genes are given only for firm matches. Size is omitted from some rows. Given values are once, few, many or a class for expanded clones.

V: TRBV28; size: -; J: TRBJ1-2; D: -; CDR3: CASSFGGEGYGYTF; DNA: TGTGCCAGCAGTTTCGGGGGGGAAGGCTATGGCTACACCTTC
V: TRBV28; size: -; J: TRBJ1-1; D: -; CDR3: CASSFSGWAFF; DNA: TGTGCCAGCAGTTTCTCAGGGTGGGCTTTCTTT
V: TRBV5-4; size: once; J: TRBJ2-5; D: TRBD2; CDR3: CASRAGGGVETQYF; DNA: TGTGCCAGCAGAGCCGGGGGAGGGGTAGAGACCCAGTACTTC
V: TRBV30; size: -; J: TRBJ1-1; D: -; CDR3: CACRKDRWEAFF; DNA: TGTGCCTGCAGAAAGGACAGATGGGAAGCTTTCTTT
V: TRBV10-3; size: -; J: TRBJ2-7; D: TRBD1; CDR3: CAIGRQGYEQYF; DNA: TGTGCCATCGGTAGACAGGGCTACGAGCAGTACTTC
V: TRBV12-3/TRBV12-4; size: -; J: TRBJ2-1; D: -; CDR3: CASSLVQYNEQFF; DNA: TGTGCCAGCAGTTTAGTACAGTACAATGAGCAGTTCTTC
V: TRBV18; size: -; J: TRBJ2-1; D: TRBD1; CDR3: CASSPSSGTGDEAFF; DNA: TGTGCCAGCTCACCAAGTTCAGGGACAGGGGATGAAGCGTTCTTC
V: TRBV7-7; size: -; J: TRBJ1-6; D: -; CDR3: CASSLNQGWGEDHSYNSPLHF; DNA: TGTGCCAGCAGCTTAAATCAAGGATGGGGGGAGGATCATTCCTATAATTCACCCCTCCACTTT
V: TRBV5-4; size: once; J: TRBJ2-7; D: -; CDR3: CASSTKTALDEQYF; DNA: TGTGCCAGCAGCACAAAGACAGCTCTAGACGAGCAGTACTTC
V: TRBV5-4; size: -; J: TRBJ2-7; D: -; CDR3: CASSSVSANEQYF; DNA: TGTGCCAGCAGCTCGGTTAGTGCCAACGAGCAGTACTTC
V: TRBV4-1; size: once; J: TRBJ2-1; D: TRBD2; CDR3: CASSQVLAGYNEQFF; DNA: TGCGCCAGCAGCCAAGTCCTAGCGGGGTACAATGAGCAGTTCTTC
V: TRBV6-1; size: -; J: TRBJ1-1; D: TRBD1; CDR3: CASSERGGVVVNTEAFF; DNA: TGTGCCAGCAGTGAAAGAGGGGGCGTCGTTGTGAACACTGAAGCTTTCTTT
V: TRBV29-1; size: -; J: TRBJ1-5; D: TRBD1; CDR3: CSVRDRDNQPQHF; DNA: TGCAGCGTCCGGGACAGGGACAATCAGCCCCAGCATTTT
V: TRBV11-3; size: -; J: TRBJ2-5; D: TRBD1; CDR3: CASSLNGQGQETQYF; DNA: TGTGCCAGCAGCTTAAACGGACAGGGCCAAGAGACCCAGTACTTC
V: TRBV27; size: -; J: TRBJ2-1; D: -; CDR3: CASSPQAGSYNEQFF; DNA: TGTGCCAGCAGTCCCCAGGCGGGGTCCTACAATGAGCAGTTCTTC
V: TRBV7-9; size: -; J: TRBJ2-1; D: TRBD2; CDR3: CASSLRGGLYNEQFF; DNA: TGTGCCAGCAGCTTACGCGGGGGGCTCTACAATGAGCAGTTCTTC
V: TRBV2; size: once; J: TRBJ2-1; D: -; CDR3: CASSESAGPRVKRQFF; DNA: TGTGCCAGCAGTGAATCCGCAGGACCGAGGGTCAAGAGGCAGTTCTTC
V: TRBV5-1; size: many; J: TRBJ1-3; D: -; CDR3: CASSLGTDGNTIYF; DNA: TGCGCCAGCAGCTTGGGCACAGATGGAAACACCATATATTTT
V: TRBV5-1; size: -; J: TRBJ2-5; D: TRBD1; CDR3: CASSLARGTGEETQYF; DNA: TGCGCCAGCAGCTTGGCCCGTGGGACAGGGGAAGAGACCCAGTACTTC
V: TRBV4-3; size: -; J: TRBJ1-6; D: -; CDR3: CASSQDAVPNSPLHF; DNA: TGCGCCAGCAGCCAAGACGCGGTTCCTAATTCACCCCTCCACTTT
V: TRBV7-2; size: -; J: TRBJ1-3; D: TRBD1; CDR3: CASSWGQGTGNTIYF; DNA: TGTGCCAGCAGCTGGGGACAGGGGACGGGAAACACCATATATTTT
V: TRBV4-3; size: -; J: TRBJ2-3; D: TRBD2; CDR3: CASKGLTSGGNTDTQYF; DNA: TGCGCGTCAAAGGGCTTGACTAGCGGGGGAAACACAGATACGCAGTATTTT
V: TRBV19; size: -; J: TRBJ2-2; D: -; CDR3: CASSIMFRAGELFF; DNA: TGTGCCAGTAGTATAATGTTCCGCGCCGGGGAGCTGTTTTTT
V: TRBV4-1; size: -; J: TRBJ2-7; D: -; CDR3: CASSQGQNYEQYF; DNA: TGCGCCAGCAGCCAGGGACAAAACTACGAGCAGTACTTC
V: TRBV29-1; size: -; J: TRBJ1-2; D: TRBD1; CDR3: CTAALADRENDYGYTF; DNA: TGCACCGCAGCACTGGCCGACAGGGAAAATGACTATGGCTACACCTTC
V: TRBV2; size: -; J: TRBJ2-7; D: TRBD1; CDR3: CASSVGTGTEQYF; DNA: TGTGCCAGCAGTGTGGGGACAGGGACCGAGCAGTACTTC
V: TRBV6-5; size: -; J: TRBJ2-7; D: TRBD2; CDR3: CASRAPSGGYYEQYF; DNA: TGTGCCAGCAGAGCCCCTAGCGGGGGATACTACGAGCAGTACTTC
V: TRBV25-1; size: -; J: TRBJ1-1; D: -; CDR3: CASSEQGVGTEAFF; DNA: TGTGCCAGCAGTGAGCAGGGCGTAGGCACTGAAGCTTTCTTT
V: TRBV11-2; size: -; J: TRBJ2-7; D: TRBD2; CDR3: CASSPPTGRDYEQYF; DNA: TGTGCCAGCAGCCCTCCTACCGGGAGGGACTACGAGCAGTACTTC
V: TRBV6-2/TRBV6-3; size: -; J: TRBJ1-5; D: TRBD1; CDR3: CASSKGQGPQPQHF; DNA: TGTGCCAGCAGTAAGGGACAGGGCCCCCAGCCCCAGCATTTT
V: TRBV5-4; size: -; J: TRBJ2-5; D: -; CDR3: CASSLISNKQETQYF; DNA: TGTGCCAGCAGCTTGATTTCGAACAAGCAAGAGACCCAGTACTTC
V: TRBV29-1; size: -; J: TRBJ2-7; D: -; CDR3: CSVVAGSGYEQYF; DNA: TGCAGCGTTGTTGCGGGGTCCGGATACGAGCAGTACTTC
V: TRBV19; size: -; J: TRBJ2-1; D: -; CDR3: CASSIWQVDNEQFF; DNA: TGTGCCAGTAGTATTTGGCAGGTTGACAATGAGCAGTTCTTC
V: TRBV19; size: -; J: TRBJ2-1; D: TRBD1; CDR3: CASRDSHRLNNEQFF; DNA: TGTGCCAGTCGGGACAGCCACCGCCTTAACAATGAGCAGTTCTTC
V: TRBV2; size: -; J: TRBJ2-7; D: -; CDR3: CASIDTETNYEQYF; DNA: TGTGCCAGCATCGACACGGAAACCAACTACGAGCAGTACTTC
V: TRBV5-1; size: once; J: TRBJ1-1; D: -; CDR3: CASSLDLWGQGSTEAFF; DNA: TGCGCCAGCAGCTTGGATTTATGGGGCCAGGGTAGCACTGAAGCTTTCTTT
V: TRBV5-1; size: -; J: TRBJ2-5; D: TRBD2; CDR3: CASSTRGLETQYF; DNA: TGCGCCAGCAGCACGCGGGGGTTAGAGACCCAGTACTTC
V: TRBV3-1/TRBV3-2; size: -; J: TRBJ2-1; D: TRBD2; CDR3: CASLGGGAPNEQFF; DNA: TGTGCCAGCCTCGGCGGGGGGGCCCCCAATGAGCAGTTCTTC
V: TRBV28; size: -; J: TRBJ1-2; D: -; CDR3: CASSSGFGYTF; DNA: TGTGCCAGCAGTAGCGGATTCGGCTACACCTTC
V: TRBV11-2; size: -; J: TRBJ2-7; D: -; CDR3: CASSFRAQTYEQYF; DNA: TGTGCCAGCAGCTTCAGGGCGCAAACCTACGAGCAGTACTTC
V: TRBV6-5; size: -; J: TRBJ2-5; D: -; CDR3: CASGQGSMKTQYF; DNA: TGTGCCAGCGGTCAGGGATCTATGAAGACCCAGTACTTC
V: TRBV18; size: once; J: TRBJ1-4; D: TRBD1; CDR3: CASAGTDDEKLFF; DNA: TGTGCCAGTGCCGGGACAGATGATGAAAAACTGTTTTTT
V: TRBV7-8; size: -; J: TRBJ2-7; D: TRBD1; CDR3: CASSLEDRVSYEQYF; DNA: TGTGCCAGCAGCTTGGAGGACAGGGTCTCCTACGAGCAGTACTTC
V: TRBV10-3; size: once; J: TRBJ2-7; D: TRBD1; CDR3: CAIRPGQGASYEQYF; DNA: TGTGCCATCCGGCCGGGACAGGGGGCTTCCTACGAGCAGTACTTC
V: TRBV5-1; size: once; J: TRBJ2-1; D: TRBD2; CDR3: CASSLGGGAYNEQFF; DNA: TGCGCCAGCAGCTTGGGCGGGGGGGCCTACAATGAGCAGTTCTTC
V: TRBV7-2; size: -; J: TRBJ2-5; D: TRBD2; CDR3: CASSSELAAAGTQYF; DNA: TGTGCCAGCAGCTCGGAACTAGCGGCCGCGGGGACCCAGTACTTC
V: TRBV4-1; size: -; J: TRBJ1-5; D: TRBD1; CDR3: CASSHPDRGLFQPQHF; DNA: TGCGCCAGCAGCCACCCGGACAGGGGTTTGTTTCAGCCCCAGCATTTT
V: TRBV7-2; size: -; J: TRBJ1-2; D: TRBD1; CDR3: CASSTGTGVAYGYTF; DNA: TGTGCCAGCAGTACAGGGACAGGGGTGGCCTATGGCTACACCTTC
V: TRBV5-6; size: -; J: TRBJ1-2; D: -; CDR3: CASSLRWGQQRGGYTF; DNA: TGTGCCAGCAGCTTAAGATGGGGCCAACAGCGGGGTGGCTACACCTTC
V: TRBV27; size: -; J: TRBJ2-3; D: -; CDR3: CASSLRLGTQKSTDTQYF; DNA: TGTGCCAGCAGTTTACGGCTAGGGACACAAAAAAGCACAGATACGCAGTATTTT
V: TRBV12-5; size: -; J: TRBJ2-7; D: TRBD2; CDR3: CASGWGGGAYEQYF; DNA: TGTGCTAGTGGTTGGGGGGGAGGAGCGTACGAGCAGTACTTC
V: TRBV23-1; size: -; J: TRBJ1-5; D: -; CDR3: CASSLRRQPVNQPQHF; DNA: TGCGCCAGCAGTCTCCGCAGGCAGCCCGTCAATCAGCCCCAGCATTTT
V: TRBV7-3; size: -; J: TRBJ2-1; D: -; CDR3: CASSLDSRGEQFF; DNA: TGTGCCAGCAGCTTAGATAGTCGAGGTGAGCAGTTCTTC
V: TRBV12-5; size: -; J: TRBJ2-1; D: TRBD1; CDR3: CASGLGQGDNEQFF; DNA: TGTGCTAGTGGTCTGGGACAGGGAGACAATGAGCAGTTCTTC
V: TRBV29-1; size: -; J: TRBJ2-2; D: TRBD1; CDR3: CSVGQGRGELFF; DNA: TGCAGCGTTGGACAGGGGCGGGGGGAGCTGTTTTTT
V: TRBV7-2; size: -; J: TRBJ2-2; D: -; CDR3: CASSPTPRAGELFF; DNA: TGTGCCAGCAGCCCGACCCCCAGGGCCGGGGAGCTGTTTTTT
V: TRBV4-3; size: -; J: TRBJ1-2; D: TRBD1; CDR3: CASSQDAVAGGFGYTF; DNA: TGCGCCAGCAGCCAAGATGCGGTGGCAGGGGGCTTTGGCTACACCTTC
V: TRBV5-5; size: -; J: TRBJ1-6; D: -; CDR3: CASRAGTQSSYNSPLHF; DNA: TGTGCCAGCAGAGCCGGGACACAGAGCTCCTATAATTCACCCCTCCACTTT